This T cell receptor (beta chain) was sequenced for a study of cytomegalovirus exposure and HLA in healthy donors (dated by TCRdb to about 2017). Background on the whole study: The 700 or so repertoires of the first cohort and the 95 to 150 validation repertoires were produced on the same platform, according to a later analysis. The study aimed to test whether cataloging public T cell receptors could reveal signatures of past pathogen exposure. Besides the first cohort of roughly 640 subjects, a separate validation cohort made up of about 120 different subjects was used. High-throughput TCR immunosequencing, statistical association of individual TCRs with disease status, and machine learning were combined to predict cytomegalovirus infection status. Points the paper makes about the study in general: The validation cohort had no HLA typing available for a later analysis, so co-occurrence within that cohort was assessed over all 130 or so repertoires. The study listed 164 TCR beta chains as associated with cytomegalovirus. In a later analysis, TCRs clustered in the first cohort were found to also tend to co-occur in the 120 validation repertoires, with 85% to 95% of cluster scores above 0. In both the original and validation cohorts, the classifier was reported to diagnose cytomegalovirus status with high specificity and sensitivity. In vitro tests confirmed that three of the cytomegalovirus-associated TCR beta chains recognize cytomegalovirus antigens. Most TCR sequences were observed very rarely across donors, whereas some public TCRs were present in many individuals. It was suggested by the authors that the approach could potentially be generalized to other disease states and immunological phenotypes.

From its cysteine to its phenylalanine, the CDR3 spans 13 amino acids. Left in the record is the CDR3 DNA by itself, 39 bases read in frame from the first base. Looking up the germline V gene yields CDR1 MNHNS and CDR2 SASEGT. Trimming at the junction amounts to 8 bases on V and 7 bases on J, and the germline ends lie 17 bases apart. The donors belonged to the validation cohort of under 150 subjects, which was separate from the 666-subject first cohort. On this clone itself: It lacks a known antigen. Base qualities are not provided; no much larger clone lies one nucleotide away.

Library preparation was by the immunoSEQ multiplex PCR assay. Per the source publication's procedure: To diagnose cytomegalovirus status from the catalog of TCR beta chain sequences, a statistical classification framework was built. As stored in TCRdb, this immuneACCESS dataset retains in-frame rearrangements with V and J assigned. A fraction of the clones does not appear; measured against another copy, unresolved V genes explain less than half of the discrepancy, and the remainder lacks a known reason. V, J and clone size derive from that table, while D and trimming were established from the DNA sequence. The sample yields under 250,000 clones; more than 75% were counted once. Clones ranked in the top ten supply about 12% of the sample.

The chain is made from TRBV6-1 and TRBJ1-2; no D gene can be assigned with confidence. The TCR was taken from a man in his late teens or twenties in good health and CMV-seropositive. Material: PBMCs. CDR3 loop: CASSRSGISGYTF. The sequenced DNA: TGTGCCAGCTCTAGATCCGGGATTAGTGGCTACACCTTC.